This T cell receptor (beta chain) emerged from a study of shared T cell receptors in the human thymus. Sequencing used immunoSEQ multiplex PCR; TCRdb keeps in-frame clones, though not all of them. The sample lists 450,000 to 650,000 clones, 70% to 80% occurring once. With 2 bases removed from V and 5 bases from J, the gap between germline ends came to 19 bases. The CDR3 contains 16 residues. CDR1 MNHEY and CDR2 SMNVEV come from the germline V gene (reference sequence). The same sample was also used in a study of human thymus T cells. As reported in that work: Resections obtained during corrective heart surgery supplied the thymus tissue. Thymic TCR repertoires of unrelated people reportedly overlapped highly.

The TCR comes from a boy younger than two with a congenital heart defect. This chain joins TRBV27 and TRBJ2-7; tentatively, D is TRBD2 (5 bases). Sequencing was done on a sample of thymocytes. The CDR3 bases are TGTGCCAGCAGTTTAGGGATTAGGACTTACGGGGACGAGCAGTACTTC. The encoded protein is CASSLGIRTYGDEQYF.